What follows are 31 T cell receptor beta chains derived from one specimen sequenced in a study of shared clonotypes between healthy human individuals. Measured with immunoSEQ multiplex PCR; TCRdb has only the in-frame clones, and not every one. The repertoire holds 2.3 million or so clones, with 90% to 95% as singletons. The sequenced sample consisted of naive CD4+ T cells from PBMCs. Subset given: CD45RA+ positively selected. These receptors were collected from a man aged 18 to 29 in good health. Some clones in this sample may be carry-over from other donors' samples.

The gene calls are TRBV5-6 and TRBJ2-2; 7 nucleotides agree with TRBD1. From germline, CDR1 is SGHDT and CDR2 YYEEEE. This CDR3 has 14 residues. The trim removed 5 bases at V and 4 bases at J, leaving 5 bases unmatched. The CDR3 nucleotides read TGTGCCAGCAGTTATGACAGGGCCACCGGGGAGCTGTTTTTT. It translates to CASSYDRATGELFF.

J is TRBJ2-3 and V is TRBV7-9, with D perhaps given as TRBD1 or TRBD2 (5 bases each). The CDR3 totals 15 residues. Germline lookup yields CDR1 SEHNR and CDR2 FQNEAQ (reference sequence). V lost 5 bases, J lost 0 bases, and 12 bases lay in between. CDR3 nucleotide sequence: TGTGCCAGCAGCAAACCGGGACCTAGCACAGATACGCAGTATTTT. Protein product: CASSKPGPSTDTQYF.

The V call is TRBV27, the J call TRBJ2-7; TRBD2 is a possible D gene (6 bases). The CDR3 contains 15 residues. Germline V gene sequence: CDR1 MNHEY, CDR2 SMNVEV (reference sequence). V lost 4 bases and J 0 bases, leaving 13 bases between the germline ends. The CDR3 bases are TGTGCCAGCAGTTCCCTGTGGGGACTCTCCTACGAGCAGTACTTC. Translation gives CASSSLWGLSYEQYF.

This chain links TRBV18 with TRBJ1-2; TRBD1 matches at 7 bases. The J segment lost 5 bases and the V segment lost 3 bases, leaving 9 bases of the junction unmatched. Germline CDR1 and CDR2: KGHSH and LQKENI. This CDR3 is 15 amino acids long. Written as DNA, the CDR3 is TGTGCCAGCTCACCCAGTACAGGGGAAGGATATGGCTACACCTTC. Protein sequence: CASSPSTGEGYGYTF.

The chain has TRBV7-8 and TRBJ2-7; 9 bases are a match to TRBD2. With 5 bases clipped from V and 4 bases from J, the junction kept 12 bases outside the gene matches. Germline-derived CDR1 and CDR2 are SGHVS and FQNEAQ. The CDR3 sequence is 16 residues long. The DNA for the CDR3 is TGTGCCAGCAGCCCCGTCGGGTATAGCGGGAGTTACGAGCAGTACTTC. It translates to CASSPVGYSGSYEQYF.

J is TRBJ2-1 and V is TRBV7-3; no reliable D call. V was clipped by 5 bases and J by 0 bases, with 11 bases between them. Per the germline V gene, CDR1 is SGHTA and CDR2 is FQGTGA. The CDR3 contains 15 residues. DNA for the CDR3: TGTGCCAGCAGCGCCGACAAGGGCTCCTACAATGAGCAGTTCTTC. Translation gives CASSADKGSYNEQFF.

This clone showed up just once. The chain is built from TRBV5-1 and TRBJ2-1, with D maybe TRBD1 (6 bases). The CDR3 runs 13 residues. Germline V CDR1 and CDR2: SGHRS, YFSETQ. The V gene lost 3 bases and the J gene lost 6 bases, with 10 bases spanning the gap. DNA for the CDR3: TGCGCCAGCAGCTCCGGACAGATCAATGAGCAGTTCTTC. Residues: CASSSGQINEQFF.

This sequence joins TRBV28 and TRBJ2-1; D may be TRBD1 or TRBD2 (5 bases each). This CDR3 region has 14 residues. Germline V gene data show CDR1 as MDHEN and CDR2 as SYDVKM. V gave up 7 bases and J gave up 4 bases, with 14 bases separating them. This CDR3 reads CASTSGTFYNEQFF. As DNA, the CDR3 is TGTGCCAGCACCTCCGGGACCTTTTACAATGAGCAGTTCTTC.

The chain combines TRBV19 with TRBJ2-1; 7 bases align to TRBD2. Germline V gives CDR1 LNHDA, CDR2 SQIVND (reference sequence). V dropped 7 bases and J dropped 8; count of bases not matched to a gene: 14. This CDR3 comprises 15 residues. The CDR3 reads CASTPTSAGGYEQFF. The CDR3 DNA reads TGTGCCAGTACCCCAACTAGCGCGGGTGGTTATGAGCAGTTCTTC.

This clone was observed a single time. The CDR3 region is CASNIAGVVADTQYF. The CDR3 coding sequence is TGTGCCAGCAATATAGCGGGAGTGGTCGCAGATACGCAGTATTTT. The chain couples TRBV28 to TRBJ2-3; 9 positions agree with TRBD2. V shed 7 bases, J shed 4 bases, and the junction held 9 bases outside the gene matches. The CDR3 is 15 residues long. Germline V lookup: CDR1 MDHEN, CDR2 SYDVKM.

The V gene is TRBV7-2, the J gene TRBJ1-1; possibly TRBD1 for D (5 bases). Germline assignment: CDR1 SGHTA and CDR2 FQGNSA. There are 15 residues in the CDR3. Trimming cost V 4 bases and J 3 bases, with 15 bases left between them. This CDR3 is CASSSNTRGYTEAFF. CDR3 bases: TGTGCCAGCAGCTCAAACACGAGGGGATACACTGAAGCTTTCTTT.

The CDR3 DNA follows: TGTGCCAGCAGTCCTGATCCGGGCCTCTATGGCTACACCTTC. The encoded protein is CASSPDPGLYGYTF. This chain links TRBV27 with TRBJ1-2; D is uncertain. CDR3 length: 14 amino acids. Germline lookup yields CDR1 MNHEY and CDR2 SMNVEV (reference sequence). Trimming shortened V by 5 bases and J by 4 bases, and 14 bases separated the two germline ends.

A remark on this clone: This CDR3 is also generated by other DNA sequences in the sample. This chain links TRBV5-1 with TRBJ1-1, with 8 positions matching TRBD1. V was clipped by 4 bases and J by 11 bases; unmatched bases: 7. From germline, CDR1 is SGHRS and CDR2 YFSETQ. The CDR3 runs to 12 residues. In DNA, the CDR3 is TGCGCCAGCAGCCCAGGACAGGGCGAGGCTTTCTTT. This codes for CASSPGQGEAFF.

This rearrangement joins TRBV30 to TRBJ2-3; D might be TRBD1 (6 bases). V was cut by 0 bases and J by 2 bases, with 12 bases left in between. Germline V lookup: CDR1 GTSNPN, CDR2 SVGIG (reference sequence). This CDR3 contains 15 residues. The CDR3 loop reads CAWSVGGGTTDTQYF. CDR3 nucleotides: TGTGCCTGGAGTGTAGGTGGGGGCACCACAGATACGCAGTATTTT.

Of note for this clone: This specimen includes other DNA sequences encoding the same CDR3. This chain connects TRBV27 to TRBJ2-7; 8 bases line up with TRBD1. CDR3 length: 14 amino acids. From germline, CDR1 is MNHEY and CDR2 SMNVEV (reference sequence). Trimming at V came to 6 bases and at J to 1 base, leaving 5 bases not matched to a gene. In nucleotides, the CDR3 is TGTGCCAGCAGCCGGACAGGGCCGTCCTACGAGCAGTACTTC. This encodes CASSRTGPSYEQYF.

CDR3: CASSERAGSYGYTF. The CDR3 bases are TGTGCCAGCAGTGAACGGGCGGGCAGCTATGGCTACACCTTC. V gene TRBV6-1 combines with J gene TRBJ1-2; D is unresolved. The germline V gene encodes CDR1 MNHNS and CDR2 SASEGT. Trimming removed 2 bases from V and 4 bases from J, with 11 bases in between. The CDR3 length is 14 residues.

In nucleotides, the CDR3 is TGTGCCAGCAGCCCCCCCTTCGGGAGGCTCTCCTACGAGCAGTACTTC. Residues: CASSPPFGRLSYEQYF. This chain connects TRBV7-9 to TRBJ2-7, with 7 bases fitting TRBD2. V lost 5 bases and J lost 0; bases outside the gene matches: 10. The CDR3 is 16 amino acids. Germline V gene lookup returns CDR1 SEHNR and CDR2 FQNEAQ (reference sequence).

This clone was observed a handful of times. Other DNA sequences in this sample translate to the same CDR3. This chain links TRBV18 with TRBJ2-7; 9 bases fit TRBD1. The CDR3 totals 14 residues. V lost 2 bases to trimming and J lost 2 bases; unmatched junction nucleotides: 1. Germline CDR1 is KGHSH and CDR2 is LQKENI. Here the CDR3 DNA reads TGTGCCAGCTCACCAGGGACAGGGACCTACGAGCAGTACTTC. This sequence encodes CASSPGTGTYEQYF. The variable domain in full, with the rest retrieved from reference TRBV18 and TRBJ2-7, is NAGVMQNPRHLVRRRGQEARLRCSPMKGHSHVYWYRQLPEEGLKFMVYLQKENIIDESGMPKERFSAEFPKEGPSILRIQQVVRGDSAAYFCASSPGTGTYEQYFGPGTRLTVT.

This chain uses TRBV25-1 with TRBJ2-5; TRBD2 matches at 8 bases. V was clipped by 4 bases and J by 5 bases; unmatched bases: 6. The CDR3 has 14 amino acids. Germline V gives CDR1 MGHDK, CDR2 SYGVNS. Here the CDR3 DNA reads TGTGCCAGCAGTGCGAGCGGGAGTCGGGAGACCCAGTACTTC. This gives the protein CASSASGSRETQYF.

The chain carries TRBV25-1 and TRBJ2-7; D not certain. This CDR3 has 15 amino acids. V was trimmed by 2 bases and J by 3 bases, leaving 14 bases between them. Germline assignment: CDR1 MGHDK and CDR2 SYGVNS. The CDR3 region has the DNA TGTGCCAGCAGTGAAGGGCCAAGCCCAGTCTACGAGCAGTACTTC. Translating it yields CASSEGPSPVYEQYF.

The chain has TRBV11-2 and TRBJ2-7, with 8 bases lining up with TRBD1. The CDR3 loop spans 15 amino acids. V lost 3 bases, J lost 2 bases, and 6 bases stayed unmatched. The germline V gene encodes CDR1 SGHAT and CDR2 FQNNGV. Written as DNA, the CDR3 is TGTGCCAGCAGCTTCGGGCAGGGGGCCACCTACGAGCAGTACTTC. As protein: CASSFGQGATYEQYF.

V and J are TRBV30 and TRBJ1-4, with D maybe TRBD1 (5 bases). In germline, CDR1 is GTSNPN, CDR2 SVGIG (reference sequence). The CDR3 loop spans 15 amino acids. V was trimmed by 3 bases and J by 0 bases, leaving 11 bases between them. In DNA, the CDR3 is TGTGCCTGGAGGCAGGGCGTATCAACTAATGAAAAACTGTTTTTT. It encodes CAWRQGVSTNEKLFF.

The chain carries TRBV7-3 and TRBJ2-1; 11 bases agree with TRBD2. With V trimmed by 5 bases and J by 6 bases, 6 bases remained unmatched. Germline V gene lookup returns CDR1 SGHTA and CDR2 FQGTGA. The CDR3 is 15 amino acids. The CDR3 DNA is TGTGCCAGCAGCCGATTAGCGGGAGGGCTCAATGAGCAGTTCTTC. It specifies CASSRLAGGLNEQFF.

The genes are TRBV28 and TRBJ2-2; the match to TRBD2 covers 10 bases. The CDR3 spans 16 residues. With 7 bases clipped from V and 0 bases from J, the junction kept 5 bases outside the gene matches. Per the germline V gene, CDR1 is MDHEN and CDR2 is SYDVKM. CDR3 in DNA: TGTGCCAGCAAAGCGGGAGGGCTTTCGAACACCGGGGAGCTGTTTTTT. It specifies CASKAGGLSNTGELFF. Full variable domain (outside the CDR3, taken from reference TRBV28 and TRBJ2-2): DVKVTQSSRYLVKRTGEKVFLECVQDMDHENMFWYRQDPGLGLRLIYFSYDVKMKEKGDIPEGYSVSREKKERFSLILESASTNQTSMYLCASKAGGLSNTGELFFGEGSRLTVL.

This clone was counted a single time. The chain couples TRBV7-3 to TRBJ2-7, with D possibly TRBD2 on 6 matching bases. CDR1 SGHTA and CDR2 FQGTGA come from the germline V gene. The CDR3 is 14 residues long. V lost 5 bases, J lost 7 bases, and 18 bases lay in between. The CDR3 nucleotides are TGTGCCAGCAGCCCCCAGGGCGCGGGGCAGGAGCAGTACTTC. It yields the protein CASSPQGAGQEQYF.

This rearrangement joins TRBV7-8 to TRBJ1-2; perhaps TRBD1 as D (5 bases). The CDR3 has 16 amino acids. Germline-derived CDR1 and CDR2 are SGHVS and FQNEAQ. V dropped 5 bases and J dropped 2 bases, with 18 bases sitting between them. The CDR3 bases are TGTGCCAGCAGCCCCCAACGGGGGATTTTGAACTATGGCTACACCTTC. It yields the protein CASSPQRGILNYGYTF.

This rearrangement joins TRBV4-2 to TRBJ2-1; no clear D gene. This CDR3 region has 15 residues. Germline CDR1 LGHNA, CDR2 YNFKEQ. V was shortened by 4 bases and J by 5 bases, with 15 bases between the two germline ends. The CDR3 protein is CASSRIQQENNEQFF. The CDR3 DNA follows: TGTGCCAGCAGCCGGATCCAGCAGGAGAACAATGAGCAGTTCTTC.

The chain couples TRBV7-7 to TRBJ2-7, with D perhaps given as TRBD1 or TRBD2 (7 bases each). Germline lookup yields CDR1 SSHAT and CDR2 FNYEAQ (reference sequence). This CDR3 spans 15 amino acids. V lost 1 base and J lost 4, with 14 bases in between. In nucleotides, the CDR3 is TGTGCCAGCAGCTTAGTACCAGGGGGGGGATACGAGCAGTACTTC. As protein: CASSLVPGGGYEQYF.

The rearrangement uses TRBV4-3 and TRBJ1-2; weak D call: TRBD1 (5 bases). V was pared by 0 bases and J by 5 bases, with 13 bases between. CDR3 length equals 15 residues. Germline CDR1 reads LGHNA; CDR2 reads YSLEER. The CDR3 DNA reads TGCGCCAGCAGCCAAGATCGAGGAGGGGAGTATGGCTACACCTTC. Amino acid sequence: CASSQDRGGEYGYTF.

The gene calls are TRBV6-1 and TRBJ2-5; D gene uncertain. The germline V gene has CDR1 MNHNS and CDR2 SASEGT. The ends were cut back, 6 bases at V and 0 bases at J, with 14 bases in the middle. This CDR3 spans 15 amino acids. The CDR3 DNA follows: TGTGCCAGCAGCGAACAACCGACAAACCAAGAGACCCAGTACTTC. This encodes CASSEQPTNQETQYF.

The chain uses TRBV7-8 and TRBJ2-7; no clear D. The CDR3 has 15 residues. V dropped 4 bases and J dropped 0 bases, with 13 bases sitting between them. The V gene's germline CDR1 is SGHVS and CDR2 FQNEAQ. This CDR3 reads CASSSVTSSSYEQYF. The CDR3, as DNA: TGTGCCAGCAGCTCCGTAACCTCAAGCTCCTACGAGCAGTACTTC.